This TCR beta chain was documented in a study of T cells in localized non-small cell lung cancer. Study conclusions and caveats: Only one tumor region was sequenced, so heterogeneity remains possible. Increased T cell density in blood showed an association with longer overall survival. The greatest T cell clonality was found in uninvolved adjacent lung (higher than in tumor). Appearing in adjacent lung were a median 57 of the top 100 tumor clones.

The V gene's germline CDR1 is MDHEN and CDR2 SYDVKM. Unmatched junction bases numbered 13, after V lost 10 bases and J lost 7 bases. CDR3 length equals 15 residues. Only in-frame clones appear in the TCRdb table, and some are missing; sequencing was by immunoSEQ multiplex PCR. The profile shows approximately 63,000 clones, roughly 90% of them singletons. With respect to this clone: Its target is not known.

V is TRBV28 and J is TRBJ2-1; 10 nucleotides agree with TRBD2. The TCR sequence derives from a man between 40 and 69 years old with stage I squamous cell lung carcinoma. The specimen comprised peripheral blood, sampled before any cancer treatment. The CDR3 reads CATGLQGLALNEQFF. DNA for the CDR3: TGTGCCACTGGGCTGCAGGGACTAGCGCTTAATGAGCAGTTCTTC.